A single sample is the source of the 20 T cell receptor beta chains below, sequenced in a study of response to subunit inactivated influenza vaccine (dated by TCRdb to 2016 to 2019). Library creation used RT-PCR. Instrument on record: Illumina HiSeq 2500. TCRdb ran its own pipeline on the public reads, namely fastp trimming at Q25 and MiXCR clone calling, and kept in-frame beta chains. Rows merge per CDR3 protein into single entries with the most common DNA and genes. The sample table lists about 780,000 distinct CDR3 sequences, 15% to 20% of them with a count of one. Of the sample, about a tenth falls within the top ten clones. The source was PBMCs from blood, collected about 5 days after vaccination. These receptors all stem from a man aged 45-60 years who received an inactivated influenza vaccine. Donor details come from another sample of the same person, matched by shared clones.

This clonotype was observed a handful of times. This chain uses TRBV6-2 or TRBV6-3 with TRBJ1-5, with D possibly being TRBD1 (5 bases). From germline, CDR1 is MNHEY and CDR2 SVGEGT. V lost 6 bases to trimming and J lost 3 bases, with 12 bases between them. This CDR3 is 14 amino acids long. CDR3 amino acids: CASSYDSFNQPQHF. In DNA, the CDR3 is TGTGCCAGCAGCTACGACAGCTTCAATCAGCCCCAGCATTTT.

V usage is TRBV6-1 and J usage is TRBJ1-2, with a tentative D call TRBD1 (5 bases). V dropped 2 bases and J dropped 6 bases, with 13 bases sitting between them. The CDR3 has 14 amino acids. Germline values: CDR1 MNHNS, CDR2 SASEGT. The CDR3 nucleotides read TGTGCCAGCAGTGAAATCGGGGGTAGGGATGGCTACACCTTC. This sequence encodes CASSEIGGRDGYTF.

This clonotype was seen only a few times. The chain employs TRBV5-1 and TRBJ2-1, with 9 bases aligning to TRBD2. This CDR3 comprises 17 residues. Germline lookup yields CDR1 SGHRS and CDR2 YFSETQ. V dropped 4 bases and J dropped 7; count of bases not matched to a gene: 15. CDR3: CASSPPASGNLGNEQFF. For the CDR3, the DNA is TGCGCCAGCAGCCCCCCGGCTAGCGGGAATCTGGGTAATGAGCAGTTCTTC.

This clonotype was seen a handful of times. The chain is built from TRBV27 and TRBJ2-2; D not certain. Trimming shortened V by 2 bases and J by 2 bases, and 12 bases separated the two germline ends. CDR3 length: 16 residues. Germline CDR1 and CDR2: MNHEY and SMNVEV (reference sequence). CDR3 amino acids: CASSLGLAQNTGELFF. The CDR3 nucleotides read TGTGCCAGCAGTTTAGGTTTGGCGCAAAACACCGGGGAGCTGTTTTTT.

This clonotype was observed a few times. This chain joins TRBV12-3 or TRBV12-4 and TRBJ2-7; D is uncertain. CDR3 size: 11 residues. V was clipped by 6 bases and J by 5 bases, with 8 bases between them. CDR3 amino acids: CASSLNNEQYF. In DNA form, the CDR3 reads TGTGCCAGCAGCCTCAATAACGAGCAGTACTTC.

This clonotype was counted a few times. The gene calls are TRBV6-1 and TRBJ2-7; D assignment may be TRBD1 or TRBD2 (6 bases each). Trimming left V 7 bases short and J 1 base short, with 20 bases between. The length of the CDR3 is 16 residues. Germline V gives CDR1 MNHNS, CDR2 SASEGT. The CDR3 reads CASTSRGRGRSYEQYF. The CDR3 coding sequence is TGTGCCAGCACCTCCCGGGGTAGGGGGAGGTCCTACGAGCAGTACTTC.

The chain carries TRBV5-1 and TRBJ1-2, with TRBD1 identical over 10 bases. The CDR3 totals 15 residues. J was trimmed by 6 bases and V by 4 bases; bases with no gene match: 9. Germline V gives CDR1 SGHRS, CDR2 YFSETQ. CDR3 sequence: CASSQQTGGADGYTF. CDR3 DNA: TGCGCCAGCAGCCAGCAGACAGGGGGCGCCGATGGCTACACCTTC.

This clonotype occurred a few times. This chain connects TRBV28 to TRBJ2-5, with no clear D. Per germline, CDR1 MDHEN and CDR2 SYDVKM. The CDR3 consists of 13 residues. The germline V and J ends were trimmed by 6 bases and 4 bases, with 12 bases remaining between them. The CDR3 spells CASRSPGRETQYF. The CDR3, as DNA: TGTGCCAGCAGATCCCCTGGGCGAGAGACCCAGTACTTC.

The table lists this clonotype with many counts. The chain carries TRBV20-1 and TRBJ1-1, with D tentatively TRBD1 (5 bases). The V end was cut by 6 bases, the J end by 4 bases, with 15 bases between. The CDR3 loop spans 13 amino acids. Germline lookup yields CDR1 DFQATT and CDR2 SNEGSKA (reference sequence). CDR3 in amino acids: CSAVIGEGTEAFF. CDR3 DNA: TGCAGTGCCGTAATAGGGGAGGGCACTGAAGCTTTCTTT.

The V call is TRBV5-1, the J call TRBJ2-3; maybe TRBD2 (6 bases). Germline-derived CDR1 and CDR2 are SGHRS and YFSETQ. Trimming left V 6 bases short and J 4 bases short, with 12 bases between. The CDR3 sequence is 13 residues long. CDR3 sequence: CASTQEGPDTQYF. The CDR3 nucleotides read TGCGCCAGCACCCAGGAGGGTCCAGATACGCAGTATTTT.

Here the CDR3 DNA reads TGCGCCAGCAGCTTGCTAGCGCCAAACACAGATACGCAGTATTTT. It encodes CASSLLAPNTDTQYF. The J gene is TRBJ2-3, the V gene TRBV5-1; a possible D gene is TRBD2 (6 bases). V lost 1 base and J 2 bases, leaving 11 bases between the germline ends. From germline, CDR1 is SGHRS and CDR2 YFSETQ. This CDR3 contains 15 residues.

This clonotype was counted only a few times. The chain has TRBV28 and TRBJ2-7; 10 bases agree with TRBD2. From germline, CDR1 is MDHEN and CDR2 SYDVKM. The J segment lost 3 bases and the V segment lost 4 bases, leaving 6 bases of the junction unmatched. The CDR3 spans 15 residues. The CDR3 protein is CASSSPAGGYYEQYF. CDR3 nucleotides: TGTGCCAGCAGTTCCCCAGCGGGAGGGTACTACGAGCAGTACTTC. The complete variable domain, with remaining parts taken from reference TRBV28 and TRBJ2-7, reads DVKVTQSSRYLVKRTGEKVFLECVQDMDHENMFWYRQDPGLGLRLIYFSYDVKMKEKGDIPEGYSVSREKKERFSLILESASTNQTSMYLCASSSPAGGYYEQYFGPGTRLTVT.

The V gene is TRBV5-1, the J gene TRBJ2-1, with 11 bases matching TRBD1. The germline V gene encodes CDR1 SGHRS and CDR2 YFSETQ. Unmatched junction bases numbered 7, after V lost 4 bases and J lost 7 bases. The CDR3 covers 15 residues. In DNA, the CDR3 is TGCGCCAGCAGCGCCGGGACAGGGGGACCAAATGAGCAGTTCTTC. Encoded protein: CASSAGTGGPNEQFF.

As DNA, the CDR3 is TGTGCCAGTAGCCCGCCCAGGGGTAGCAATCAGCCCCAGCATTTT. It specifies CASSPPRGSNQPQHF. The V gene is TRBV19, the J gene TRBJ1-5; tentatively, D is TRBD1 (6 bases). Germline CDR1 and CDR2: LNHDA and SQIVND (reference sequence). The CDR3 totals 15 residues. Deletions cut 6 bases from V and 0 bases from J, with 12 bases between.

The V gene is TRBV12-3 or TRBV12-4, the J gene TRBJ1-2; D remains ambiguous. V was shortened by 5 bases and J by 3 bases, with 10 bases between the two germline ends. The CDR3 consists of 13 residues. CDR3 loop: CASSTQSDYGYTF. In nucleotides, the CDR3 is TGTGCCAGCAGTACACAATCGGACTATGGCTACACCTTC.

In its sample, this clonotype was seen a few times. The gene calls are TRBV6-2 or TRBV6-3 and TRBJ1-5; no firm D call. The V gene's germline CDR1 is MNHEY and CDR2 SVGEGT. V dropped 4 bases and J dropped 6 bases, with 10 bases sitting between them. The CDR3 runs 13 residues. DNA of the CDR3: TGTGCCAGCAGTTCCATGTTAAGTCAGCCCCAGCATTTT. As protein: CASSSMLSQPQHF.

Notes on this clonotype: This may be a read error: a much more frequent sequence differs by one nucleotide. The J gene is TRBJ2-7, the V gene TRBV12-3 or TRBV12-4; D possibly corresponds to TRBD2 (6 bases). Trimming cost V 3 bases and J 4 bases, with 16 bases left between them. This CDR3 contains 15 residues. This chain's CDR3 is CASSFPGGLTYEQYF. The CDR3 DNA follows: TGTGCCAGCAGTTTCCCCGGGGGTCTTACTTACGAGCAGTACTTC.

This clonotype was counted a few times. V usage is TRBV2 and J usage is TRBJ2-5; the match to TRBD1 covers 12 bases. The CDR3 contains 15 residues. Trimming at V came to 6 bases and at J to 5 bases, leaving 7 bases not matched to a gene. From germline, CDR1 is SNHLY and CDR2 FYNNEI. Written as DNA, the CDR3 is TGTGCCAGCAGGGGAGGGACAGGGGGCGGGGAGACCCAGTACTTC. Amino acid sequence: CASRGGTGGGETQYF. Full variable domain (rest looked up from reference TRBV2 and TRBJ2-5): EPEVTQTPSHQVTQMGQEVILRCVPISNHLYFYWYRQILGQKVEFLVSFYNNEISEKSEIFDDQFSVERPDGSNFTLKIRSTKLEDSAMYFCASRGGTGGGETQYFGPGTRLLVL.

The chain carries TRBV28 and TRBJ2-7; D is possibly TRBD1 (6 bases). Germline values: CDR1 MDHEN, CDR2 SYDVKM. The CDR3 length is 13 residues. The V end lost 8 bases, the J end lost 4 bases, and 15 bases lay between the germline ends. The CDR3 here is CASRPGHLYEQYF. DNA for the CDR3: TGTGCCAGCCGGCCGGGACACCTATACGAGCAGTACTTC.

This clonotype showed up just a few times. The V and J genes are TRBV6-1 and TRBJ2-1; either TRBD1 or TRBD2 may supply D (5 bases each). V was trimmed by 7 bases and J by 0 bases, leaving 13 bases between them. Germline V gene sequence: CDR1 MNHNS, CDR2 SASEGT. The CDR3 covers 15 residues. CDR3 nucleotide sequence: TGTGCCAGCAACCGGGACGGTGCCTCCTACAATGAGCAGTTCTTC. This sequence encodes CASNRDGASYNEQFF.